This T cell receptor beta chain was retrieved from a study of T cells in Graves' hyperthyroidism and ophthalmopathy. For the study at large: Peripheral blood was acquired at first diagnosis, ahead of any therapy whatsoever.

This clonotype was seen at least ten times. Antigen specificity is unknown. The CDR3 spans 15 residues. Germline loops: CDR1 LGHDT, CDR2 YNNKEL (reference sequence). The ends were cut back, 3 bases at V and 0 bases at J, with 9 bases in the middle. RNA transcripts yielded amplified TCR beta CDR3 regions. HTBI primers drove first-round RT-PCR of the TCR CDR3. TCRdb fed the multiplex PCR reads into MiXCR, producing one record per CDR3 protein. Of 240,000 or so distinct CDR3 sequences listed, about 16% are singletons. Findings of the study overall: Before onset, ophthalmopathy was predicted by the model a median approximately 6.5 months earlier. The majority of expanded thyroid clonotypes above 0.001 also appeared in blood.

Uncontrolled infection, other autoimmune disease, pregnancy and lactation each barred patients from inclusion. The chain combines TRBV3-1 with TRBJ1-3; no clear D gene. The receptor was isolated from a woman aged 18-29 years with Graves' ophthalmopathy. The specimen sequenced was blood. CDR3 in amino acids: CASSQFPSSGNTIYF. Here the CDR3 DNA reads TGTGCCAGCAGCCAGTTCCCCAGCTCTGGAAACACCATATATTTT.